Listed here is a single T cell receptor beta chain. Germline CDR1 is ENHRY and CDR2 is SYGVKD. V trimming: 6 bases; J trimming: 3 bases; junction bases outside the gene matches: 5. CDR3 length equals 14 residues. This record belongs to a study of blood T cell repertoires in COVID-19. Study information: In each case, the material was cDNA or gDNA derived from T cells, B-cell-depleted T cells, or PBMCs.

Original processing methods: Amplification of reference gene primers was used by the study to estimate nucleated cell counts. TCRdb keeps only in-frame clones here, not all; method: immunoSEQ multiplex PCR. V, J and clone size reflect that table, while D and trimming were determined from the DNA. This sample has 150,000 to 200,000 clones, with 83% found just once. The sequencing sample was made of peripheral blood. The chain links TRBV10-3 to TRBJ2-7; 10 nucleotides match TRBD2. This sequence was found in a woman aged 70-85 years with COVID-19, enrolled during active disease. This CDR3 is CAIRPSGRLYEQYF. CDR3 bases: TGTGCCATCAGACCTAGCGGGAGACTCTACGAGCAGTACTTC.